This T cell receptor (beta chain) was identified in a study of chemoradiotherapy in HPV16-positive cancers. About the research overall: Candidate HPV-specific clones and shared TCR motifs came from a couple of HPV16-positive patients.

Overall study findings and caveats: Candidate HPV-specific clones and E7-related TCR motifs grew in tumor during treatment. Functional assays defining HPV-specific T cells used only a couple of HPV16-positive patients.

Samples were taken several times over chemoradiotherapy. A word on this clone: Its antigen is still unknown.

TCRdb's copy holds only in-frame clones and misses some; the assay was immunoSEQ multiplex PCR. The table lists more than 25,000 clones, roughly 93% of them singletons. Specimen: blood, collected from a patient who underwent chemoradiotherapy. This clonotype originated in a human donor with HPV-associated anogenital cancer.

CDR3 sequence reads: CASSVTGGRDEQFF. CDR3 DNA: TGTGCCAGCTCAGTAACGGGAGGGCGGGATGAGCAGTTCTTC. The chain uses TRBV2 and TRBJ2-1; TRBD2 aligns across 8 bases. The germline V gene encodes CDR1 SNHLY and CDR2 FYNNEI. This CDR3 contains 14 residues. After removal of 8 bases from V and 8 bases from J, the junction contained 11 bases not matched to a gene.